Presented here are 10 T cell receptor beta chains from one specimen sequenced in a study of shared clonotypes between healthy human individuals. It was CD45RO-negative cells, positively selected for CCR7, that made up naive CD8 cells, with terminally differentiated effector memory CD45RA+ cells excluded. Clones were sequenced by immunoSEQ multiplex PCR, and TCRdb holds only the in-frame ones, with some missing. The sample holds over 2,000,000 clones; 85% to 95% are singletons and the top ten take under 2%. The sequencing input was naive CD8+ T cells from PBMCs. All receptors derive from a man younger than 35 in good health. Some clones in this sample may be carry-over from other donors' samples.

This rearrangement joins TRBV5-8 to TRBJ2-7, with TRBD1 identical over 7 bases. Germline CDR1 reads SGHTS; CDR2 reads YDEGEE. V gave up 2 bases and J gave up 0 bases; unmatched junction bases: 5. The CDR3 totals 15 residues. CDR3 nucleotide sequence: TGTGCCAGCAGCTTCATACAGGGGAGCTCCTACGAGCAGTACTTC. It translates to CASSFIQGSSYEQYF. Drawing the rest from reference TRBV5-8 and TRBJ2-7, the complete variable domain is EAGVTQSPTHLIKTRGQQATLRCSPISGHTSVYWYQQALGLGLQFLLWYDEGEERNRGNFPPRFSGRQFPNYSSELNVNALELEDSALYLCASSFIQGSSYEQYFGPGTRLTVT.

This chain joins TRBV19 and TRBJ2-2; 7 bases agree with TRBD1. J gave up 3 bases and V 3 bases, and 1 base lay outside the gene matches. Germline CDR1 is LNHDA and CDR2 is SQIVND (reference sequence). CDR3 length equals 14 residues. The CDR3 spells CASSMGQYTGELFF. The CDR3 DNA reads TGTGCCAGTAGTATGGGACAGTACACCGGGGAGCTGTTTTTT.

The chain links TRBV14 to TRBJ2-7; D may match TRBD1 or TRBD2 (6 bases each). Germline-derived CDR1 and CDR2 are SGHDN and FVKESK. V lost 6 bases to trimming and J lost 3 bases, with 24 bases between them. CDR3 length: 17 amino acids. CDR3 residues: CASSYNGGARGHYEQYF. DNA of the CDR3: TGTGCCAGCAGTTACAACGGGGGCGCTAGGGGACACTACGAGCAGTACTTC.

The chain carries TRBV2 and TRBJ2-3; TRBD2 is a possible D gene (5 bases). Trimming pared 5 bases from V and 0 bases from J, leaving 15 bases between. CDR1 and CDR2 (germline): SNHLY, FYNNEI. This CDR3 has 16 amino acids. DNA of the CDR3: TGTGCCAGCAGTCCTTTCGACTACATCAGCACAGATACGCAGTATTTT. The encoded protein is CASSPFDYISTDTQYF.

This rearrangement joins TRBV5-5 to TRBJ1-1; 10 bases line up with TRBD1. After removal of 2 bases from V and 5 bases from J, the junction contained 9 bases not matched to a gene. Germline loops: CDR1 SGHKS, CDR2 YYEKEE (reference sequence). The CDR3 is 16 residues long. The CDR3 DNA is TGTGCCAGCAGCTTTTCCGGGACAGGGGTAAAAACTGAAGCTTTCTTT. Translation: CASSFSGTGVKTEAFF. The full variable domain, its missing parts supplied by reference TRBV5-5 and TRBJ1-1, is DAGVTQSPTHLIKTRGQQVTLRCSPISGHKSVSWYQQVLGQGPQFIFQYYEKEERGRGNFPDRFSARQFPNYSSELNVNALLLGDSALYLCASSFSGTGVKTEAFFGQGTRLTVV.

The CDR3 protein is CASSSPTGDAYNEQFF. As DNA, the CDR3 is TGTGCCAGCAGTTCCCCGACGGGGGATGCCTACAATGAGCAGTTCTTC. The gene calls are TRBV28 and TRBJ2-1; maybe TRBD2 (6 bases). V lost 4 bases to trimming and J lost 2 bases, with 15 bases between them. The length of the CDR3 is 16 residues. Looked up from germline, CDR1 is MDHEN and CDR2 is SYDVKM.

The chain recombines TRBV10-3 with TRBJ1-2, with 7 nucleotides matching TRBD1. In germline, CDR1 is ENHRY, CDR2 SYGVKD. Trimming at V came to 6 bases and at J to 6 bases, leaving 13 bases not matched to a gene. The CDR3 is made up of 15 amino acids. The CDR3 spells CAIRGIQGSSDGYTF. Here the CDR3 DNA reads TGTGCCATCAGGGGGATACAGGGGTCTTCCGATGGCTACACCTTC.

This chain joins TRBV4-1 and TRBJ2-7, with D possibly being TRBD2 (6 bases). Deletions cut 4 bases from V and 5 bases from J, with 15 bases between. Looked up from germline, CDR1 is MGHRA and CDR2 is YSYEKL. The CDR3 runs 14 residues. CDR3 in amino acids: CASSPWDFVDEQYF. The CDR3 DNA reads as TGCGCCAGCAGCCCGTGGGACTTTGTGGACGAGCAGTACTTC.

V and J are TRBV5-1 and TRBJ2-1; 7 bases are a match to TRBD1. The junction had 3 bases not matched to a gene; V was cut back by 6 bases and J by 3 bases. Germline V gene sequence: CDR1 SGHRS, CDR2 YFSETQ. This CDR3 is built from 13 residues. CDR3 in DNA: TGCGCCAGCAACCGGGACAGCTACAATGAGCAGTTCTTC. Its translation is CASNRDSYNEQFF.

The chain uses TRBV5-1 and TRBJ2-7; 9 bases match TRBD1. This CDR3 has 13 amino acids. V lost 4 bases, J lost 5 bases, and 4 bases stayed unmatched. Per the germline V gene, CDR1 is SGHRS and CDR2 is YFSETQ. In DNA, the CDR3 is TGCGCCAGCAGCGGGGACAGGGTGGACGAGCAGTACTTC. Translating it yields CASSGDRVDEQYF. Using reference TRBV5-1 and TRBJ2-7 for the parts outside the CDR3, the full variable domain is KAGVTQTPRYLIKTRGQQVTLSCSPISGHRSVSWYQQTPGQGLQFLFEYFSETQRNKGNFPGRFSGRQFSNSRSEMNVSTLELGDSALYLCASSGDRVDEQYFGPGTRLTVT.